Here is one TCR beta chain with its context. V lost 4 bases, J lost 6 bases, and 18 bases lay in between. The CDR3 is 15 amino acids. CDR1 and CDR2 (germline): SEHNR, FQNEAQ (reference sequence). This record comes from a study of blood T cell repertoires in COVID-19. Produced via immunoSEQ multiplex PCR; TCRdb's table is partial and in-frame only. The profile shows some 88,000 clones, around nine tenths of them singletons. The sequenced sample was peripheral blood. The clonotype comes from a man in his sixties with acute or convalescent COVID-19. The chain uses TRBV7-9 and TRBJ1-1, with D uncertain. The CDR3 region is CASSSRLRYFAEAFF. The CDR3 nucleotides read TGTGCCAGCAGCTCCCGACTGCGTTATTTCGCTGAAGCTTTCTTT.